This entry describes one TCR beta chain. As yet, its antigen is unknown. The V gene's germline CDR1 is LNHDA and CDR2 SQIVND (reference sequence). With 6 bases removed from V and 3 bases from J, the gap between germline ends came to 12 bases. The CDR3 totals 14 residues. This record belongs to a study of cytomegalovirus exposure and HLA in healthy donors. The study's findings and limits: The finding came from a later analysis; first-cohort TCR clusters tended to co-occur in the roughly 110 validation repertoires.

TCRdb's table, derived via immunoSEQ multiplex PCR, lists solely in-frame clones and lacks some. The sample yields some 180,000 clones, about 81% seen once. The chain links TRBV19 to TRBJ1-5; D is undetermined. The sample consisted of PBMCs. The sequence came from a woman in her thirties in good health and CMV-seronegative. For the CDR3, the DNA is TGTGCCAGTAGAGGTCCAGGCTACAATCAGCCCCAGCATTTT. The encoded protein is CASRGPGYNQPQHF. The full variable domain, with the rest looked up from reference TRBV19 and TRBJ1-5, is DGGITQSPKYLFRKEGQNVTLSCEQNLNHDAMYWYRQDPGQGLRLIYYSQIVNDFQKGDIAEGYSVSREKKESFPLTVTSAQKNPTAFYLCASRGPGYNQPQHFGDGTRLSIL.